This T cell receptor beta chain was obtained from a study of beta chain features in type 1 diabetes. Study conclusions and caveats: The study found moderately but significantly shorter TCRB CDR3s in all four CD4+ subsets of Type 1 diabetes patients. Type 1 diabetes patients showed fewer insertions and more deletions at VDJ junctions.

There are 14 residues in the CDR3. Trimming removed 3 bases at V and 3 bases at J, with 12 bases between. Germline V gene lookup returns CDR1 LNHDA and CDR2 SQIVND (reference sequence). Every isolated RNA sample was fully reverse transcribed, so sequencing captured expressed TCRB transcripts. TCRdb keeps only in-frame clones here, not all; method: immunoSEQ multiplex PCR. The profile shows about 230,000 clones, around 15% of them singletons. In the case of this clone: The antigen is not known. Within the sample, other DNA sequences also encode this same CDR3.

The material sequenced was naive CD4+ T cells from blood. V is TRBV19 and J is TRBJ2-7; weak D call: TRBD2 (7 bases). The receptor comes from a man younger than 40 with type 1 diabetes. The CDR3 bases are TGTGCCAGTAGTATTGCGGGGGCGGACTACGAGCAGTACTTC. Amino acid sequence: CASSIAGADYEQYF.